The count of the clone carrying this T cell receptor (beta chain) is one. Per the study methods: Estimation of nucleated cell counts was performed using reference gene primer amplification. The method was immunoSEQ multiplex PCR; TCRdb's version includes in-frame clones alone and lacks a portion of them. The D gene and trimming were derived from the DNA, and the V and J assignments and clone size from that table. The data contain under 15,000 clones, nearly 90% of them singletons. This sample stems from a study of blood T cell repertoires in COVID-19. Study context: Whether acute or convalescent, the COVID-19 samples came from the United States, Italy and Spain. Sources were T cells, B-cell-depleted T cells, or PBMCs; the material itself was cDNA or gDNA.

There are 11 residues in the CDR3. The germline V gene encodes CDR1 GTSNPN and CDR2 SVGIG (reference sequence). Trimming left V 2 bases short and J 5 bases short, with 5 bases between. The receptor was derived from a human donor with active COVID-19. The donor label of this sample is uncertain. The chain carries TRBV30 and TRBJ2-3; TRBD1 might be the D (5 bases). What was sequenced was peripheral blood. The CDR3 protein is CAWSRGDTQYF. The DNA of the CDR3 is TGTGCCTGGAGTAGGGGAGATACGCAGTATTTT.